This section outlines one T cell receptor beta chain sequence together with its context. Its target is unknown. TCRdb's copy holds only in-frame clones and misses some; the assay was immunoSEQ multiplex PCR. The sample has approximately 210,000 clones; about 89% are singletons. The data derive from a study of T cell responses to AZD1222 COVID-19 vaccine. Combined were second doses at about 4 or about 12 weeks. Overall study results and limits: Seropositive at baseline were only six AZD1222 recipients.

V gave up 4 bases and J gave up 4 bases, with 10 bases separating them. The CDR3 consists of 13 residues. Germline assignment: CDR1 WNHNN and CDR2 SYGVQD (reference sequence). The chain links TRBV10-1 to TRBJ1-1; tentatively, D is TRBD1 (5 bases). Here the sequenced sample was peripheral blood, taken 28 days after the second AZD1222 dose. The sequence came from an adult who received the AZD1222 COVID-19 vaccine. The CDR3 bases are TGCGCCAGCAGTGGGGGGATGTTCACTGAAGCTTTCTTT. Protein sequence: CASSGGMFTEAFF.